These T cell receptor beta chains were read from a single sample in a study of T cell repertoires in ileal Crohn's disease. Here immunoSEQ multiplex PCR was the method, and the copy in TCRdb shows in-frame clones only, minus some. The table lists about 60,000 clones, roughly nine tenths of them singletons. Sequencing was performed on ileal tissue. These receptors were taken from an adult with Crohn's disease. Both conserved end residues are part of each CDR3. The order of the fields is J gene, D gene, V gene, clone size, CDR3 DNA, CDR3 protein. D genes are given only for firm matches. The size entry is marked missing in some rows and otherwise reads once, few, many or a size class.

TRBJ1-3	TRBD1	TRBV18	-	TGTGCCAGCTCCCGTGGACAGGGAAACTCTGGAAACACCATATATTTT	CASSRGQGNSGNTIYF
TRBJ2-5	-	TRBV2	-	TGTGCCAGCAGTGGTGGAGGGCCAGAGACCCAGTACTTC	CASSGGGPETQYF
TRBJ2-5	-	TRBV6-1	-	TGTGCCAGCAGTGAAGACACAGTAGAGACCCAGTACTTC	CASSEDTVETQYF
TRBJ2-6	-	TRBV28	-	TGTGCCAGCAGTATTAGTTTTTCTGGGGCCAACGTCCTGACTTTC	CASSISFSGANVLTF
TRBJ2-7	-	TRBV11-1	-	TGTGCCAGCATTCTCGACGGTGCGGGAGAGCAGTACTTC	CASILDGAGEQYF
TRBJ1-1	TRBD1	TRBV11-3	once	TGTGCCAGCAGCCCGACAGGGGTTGGGACTGAAGCTTTCTTT	CASSPTGVGTEAFF
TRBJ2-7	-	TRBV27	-	TGTGCCAGCAGTGCAAACAGACGCGAGCAGTACTTC	CASSANRREQYF
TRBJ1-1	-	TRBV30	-	TGTGCCTGGAGGGAGAAGGGGGGACTAAGCACTGAAGCTTTCTTT	CAWREKGGLSTEAFF
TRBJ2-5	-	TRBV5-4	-	TGTGCCAGCAGCACTCTGAAAGAGACCCAGTACTTC	CASSTLKETQYF
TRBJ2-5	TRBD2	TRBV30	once	TGTGCCTGGTCGTCTAGCGGGGGATCCCAAGAGACCCAGTACTTC	CAWSSSGGSQETQYF
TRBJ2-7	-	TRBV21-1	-	TGTGCCAGCAGCATGGACAAGGGGTGCTACGAGCAGTACTTC	CASSMDKGCYEQYF
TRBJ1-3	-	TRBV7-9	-	TGTGCCAGCAGCTTCGCGACTGGAAACACCATATATTTT	CASSFATGNTIYF
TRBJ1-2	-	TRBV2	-	TGTGCCAGCAGTAAAGGGACTGAGTCCCTCTATGGCTACACCTTC	CASSKGTESLYGYTF
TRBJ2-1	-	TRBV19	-	TGTGCCAGTAGTATAGTAGTGTCACCCGACAATGAGCAGTTCTTC	CASSIVVSPDNEQFF
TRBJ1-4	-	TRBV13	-	TGTGCCAGCAGCAAGTGGGACTCCGAAAAACTGTTTTTT	CASSKWDSEKLFF
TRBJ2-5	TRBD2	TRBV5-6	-	TGTGCCAGCAGCGCCGGGGTGCGGGAGAAAGAGACCCAGTACTTC	CASSAGVREKETQYF
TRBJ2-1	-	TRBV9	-	TGTGCCAGCGCCAGGGGCTTTACGTACAATGAGCAGTTCTTC	CASARGFTYNEQFF
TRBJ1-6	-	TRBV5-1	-	TGCGCCAGCAGCTTAAACTCACAGGTGCCGTCACCCCTCCACTTT	CASSLNSQVPSPLHF
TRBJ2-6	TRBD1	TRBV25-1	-	TGTGCCAGCAGTACAGGGGGTATCCCCAACGTCCTGACTTTC	CASSTGGIPNVLTF
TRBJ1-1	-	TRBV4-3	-	TGCGCCAGCAGCCGGGACACCACGAACACTGAAGCTTTCTTT	CASSRDTTNTEAFF